This TCR beta chain was sequenced in a study of beta chain features in type 1 diabetes. Broader study findings: Researchers report that Type 1 diabetes patients had moderately but significantly shorter TCRB CDR3s across all four CD4+ subsets.

Germline CDR1 MNHNY, CDR2 SVGAGI (reference sequence). The CDR3 contains 14 residues. The V and J ends lost 7 bases and 9 bases respectively, with 20 bases between them. Investigators reverse transcribed all isolated RNA, so they sequenced expressed TCRB transcripts. The method was immunoSEQ multiplex PCR; TCRdb's version includes in-frame clones alone and lacks a portion of them. The sample includes around 41,000 clones, approximately 61% seen only once; the top ten take about 1.7%. Concerning this clone itself: Its antigen is still unknown.

The chain carries TRBV6-6 and TRBJ2-3; TRBD1 might be the D (6 bases). This sequence was found in a man younger than 45 with type 1 diabetes. Some clones in this sample may be carry-over from other donors' samples. Sequencing input: Tregs from blood. This CDR3 is CASKSTGPWVTQYF. Written as DNA, the CDR3 is TGTGCCAGCAAAAGCACAGGGCCATGGGTGACGCAGTATTTT.